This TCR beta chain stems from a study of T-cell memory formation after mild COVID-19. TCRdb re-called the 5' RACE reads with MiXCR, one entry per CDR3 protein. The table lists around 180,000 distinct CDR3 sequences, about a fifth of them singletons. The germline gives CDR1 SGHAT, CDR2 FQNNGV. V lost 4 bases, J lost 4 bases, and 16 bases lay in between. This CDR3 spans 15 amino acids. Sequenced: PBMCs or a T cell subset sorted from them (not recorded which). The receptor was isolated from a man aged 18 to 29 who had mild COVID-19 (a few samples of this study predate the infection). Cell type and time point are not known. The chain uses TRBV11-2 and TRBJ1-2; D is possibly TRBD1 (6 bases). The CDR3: CASSSNRDSLYGYTF. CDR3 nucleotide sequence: TGTGCCAGCAGCTCGAACAGGGATTCCCTCTATGGCTACACCTTC.